This T cell receptor beta chain was recovered during a study of cytomegalovirus exposure and HLA in healthy donors. Regarding the study as a whole: Under in vitro conditions, a few CMV-associated chains were confirmed as specific for CMV antigens.

V was shortened by 5 bases and J by 1 base, with 5 bases between the two germline ends. Per the germline V gene, CDR1 is SGHAT and CDR2 is FQNNGV. The CDR3 spans 12 residues. Here immunoSEQ multiplex PCR was the method, and the copy in TCRdb shows in-frame clones only, minus some. The sample lists under 250,000 clones; roughly 80% were seen once. As to this clone: No antigen is known for it.

The sample consisted of PBMCs. The chain joins TRBV11-2 to TRBJ2-5; D remains ambiguous. The source of this sequence is a woman aged 18-35 years in good health and CMV-seronegative. The CDR3 DNA is TGTGCCAGCAGCCCGGGCCAAGAGACCCAGTACTTC. This codes for CASSPGQETQYF.